This T cell receptor beta chain is from a study of Graves' ophthalmopathy and Graves' hyperthyroidism. Germline V gene lookup returns CDR1 MNHEY and CDR2 SMNVEV (reference sequence). V gave up 3 bases and J gave up 5 bases, with 13 bases separating them. The CDR3 is 14 amino acids. At least ten counts were recorded for this clonotype. The PBMC fraction was derived from more than 8 ml of fresh peripheral blood. As the template, RNA transcripts were used to amplify TCR beta CDR3 regions. The first round was an RT-PCR with HTBI primers, and the second round was a multiplex PCR. TCRdb itself ran the multiplex PCR reads through MiXCR, one entry per CDR3 protein. Among 400,000 to 450,000 distinct CDR3 sequences listed, 21% were seen once.

The chain carries TRBV27 and TRBJ2-5; tentative D call: TRBD1 (6 bases). Source material: peripheral blood. The sequence derives from a woman younger than 30 with stable Graves' hyperthyroidism. CDR3 sequence (DNA): TGTGCCAGCAGTTTCGGGCAGGGGCACGAGACCCAGTACTTC. This codes for CASSFGQGHETQYF.